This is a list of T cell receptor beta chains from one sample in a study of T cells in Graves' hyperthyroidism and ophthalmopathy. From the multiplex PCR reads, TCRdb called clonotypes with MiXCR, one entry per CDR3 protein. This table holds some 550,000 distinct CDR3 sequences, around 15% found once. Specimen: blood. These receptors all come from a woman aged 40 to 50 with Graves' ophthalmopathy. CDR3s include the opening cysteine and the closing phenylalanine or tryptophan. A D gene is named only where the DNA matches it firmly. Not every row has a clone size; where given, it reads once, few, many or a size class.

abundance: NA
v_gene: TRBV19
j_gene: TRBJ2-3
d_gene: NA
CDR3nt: TGTGCCAGTAGTACCGCCGTGGGGGCAAGGGATACGCAGTATTTT
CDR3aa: CASSTAVGARDTQYF

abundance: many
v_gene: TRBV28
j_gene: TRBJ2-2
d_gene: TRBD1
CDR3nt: TGTGCCAGCGGGAGACAGGGTTCGCGCACCGGGGAGCTGTTTTTT
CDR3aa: CASGRQGSRTGELFF

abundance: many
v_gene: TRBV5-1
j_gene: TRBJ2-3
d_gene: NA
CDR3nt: TGCGCCAGCAGCTTGATGGATTATAGCACAGATACGCAGTATTTT
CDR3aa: CASSLMDYSTDTQYF

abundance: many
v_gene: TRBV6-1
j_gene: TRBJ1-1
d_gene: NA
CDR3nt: TGTGCCAGCAGTAAAGGGACCGATGGGAACACTGAAGCTTTCTTT
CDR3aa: CASSKGTDGNTEAFF

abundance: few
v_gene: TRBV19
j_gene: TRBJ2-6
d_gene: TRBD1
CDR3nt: TGTGCCAGTACCGACAGCAGGGGGCCCGGGGCCAACGTCCTGACTTTC
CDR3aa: CASTDSRGPGANVLTF

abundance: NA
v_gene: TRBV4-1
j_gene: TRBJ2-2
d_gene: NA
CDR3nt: TGCGCCAGCAGCCGAAAGGGCTCGTCGAACACCGGGGAGCTGTTTTTT
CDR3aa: CASSRKGSSNTGELFF

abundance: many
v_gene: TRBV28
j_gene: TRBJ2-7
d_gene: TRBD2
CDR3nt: TGTGCCAGCGCGGGAGGGCCAATAAACGAGCAGTACTTC
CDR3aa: CASAGGPINEQYF

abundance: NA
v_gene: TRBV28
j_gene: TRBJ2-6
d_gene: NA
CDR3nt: TGTGCCAGCGAAAAGGGGGGATCTGGGGCCAACGTCCTGACTTTC
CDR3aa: CASEKGGSGANVLTF

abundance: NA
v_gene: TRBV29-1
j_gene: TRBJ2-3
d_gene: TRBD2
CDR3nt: TGCGGCGTTGGTGCGGCGGGGGGAATCACAGATACGCAGTATTTT
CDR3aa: CGVGAAGGITDTQYF

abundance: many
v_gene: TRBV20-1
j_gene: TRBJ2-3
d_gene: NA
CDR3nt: TGCAGTGCTAGAGTCTTAACCACAGATACGCAGTATTTT
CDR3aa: CSARVLTTDTQYF

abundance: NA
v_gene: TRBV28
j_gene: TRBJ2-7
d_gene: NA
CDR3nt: TGTGCCAGTTACGGGGGTCCGAGCGAGCAGTACTTC
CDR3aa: CASYGGPSEQYF

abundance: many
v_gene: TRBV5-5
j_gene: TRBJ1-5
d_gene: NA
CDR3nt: TGTGCCAGCAGCGAAGACTCCTCAAGGATAAGTACCCAGCATTTT
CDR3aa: CASSEDSSRISTQHF

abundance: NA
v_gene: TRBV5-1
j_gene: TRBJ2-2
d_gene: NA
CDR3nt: TGCGCCAGCAAGATCTGGGGGGGCGCCGGGGAGCTGTTTTTT
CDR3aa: CASKIWGGAGELFF

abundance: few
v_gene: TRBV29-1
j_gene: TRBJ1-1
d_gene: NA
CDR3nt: TGCAGCGTCACAGGCGGGGGCTTGGGTAACACTGAAGCTTTCTTT
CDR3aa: CSVTGGGLGNTEAFF

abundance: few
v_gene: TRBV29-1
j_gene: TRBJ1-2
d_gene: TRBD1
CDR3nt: TGCAGCGTTCGACAGGGGATCTATGGCTACACCTTC
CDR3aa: CSVRQGIYGYTF

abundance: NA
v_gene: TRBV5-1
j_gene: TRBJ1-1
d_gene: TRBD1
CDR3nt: TGCGCCAGCAGCCACGGACAGGGGGTGAACACTGAAGCTTTCTTT
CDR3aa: CASSHGQGVNTEAFF

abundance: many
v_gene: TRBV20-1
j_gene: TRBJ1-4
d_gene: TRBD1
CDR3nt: TGCAGTGCATTACAGGGGCACGGGGAAAAACTGTTTTTT
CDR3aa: CSALQGHGEKLFF

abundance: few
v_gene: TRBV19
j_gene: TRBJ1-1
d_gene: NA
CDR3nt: TGTGCCAGTAGTGAAGGGGGAAGGTTCACTGAAGCTTTCTTT
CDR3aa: CASSEGGRFTEAFF

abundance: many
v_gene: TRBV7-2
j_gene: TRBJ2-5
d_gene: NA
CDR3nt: TGTGCCAGCAGCTTGGGGCGGCACCAAGAGACCCAGTACTTC
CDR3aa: CASSLGRHQETQYF

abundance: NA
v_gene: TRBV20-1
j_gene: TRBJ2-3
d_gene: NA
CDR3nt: TGCAGTGCTAGAGAGAGGGTGGCTAGCGACACAGATACGCAGTATTTT
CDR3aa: CSARERVASDTDTQYF

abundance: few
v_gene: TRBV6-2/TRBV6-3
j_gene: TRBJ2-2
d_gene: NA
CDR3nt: TGTGCCAGCAGTTATGGAGGGGCCGCCACCGGGGAGCTGTTTTTT
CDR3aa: CASSYGGAATGELFF

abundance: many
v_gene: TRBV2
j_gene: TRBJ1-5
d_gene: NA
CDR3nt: TGTGCCAGCAGTGGGGGGGGGCGTGATCAGCCCCAGCATTTT
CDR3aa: CASSGGGRDQPQHF

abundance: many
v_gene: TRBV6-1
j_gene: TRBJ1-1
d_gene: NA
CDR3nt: TGTGCCAGCAGTCCTCTAGAGGGGGGCACTGAAGCTTTCTTT
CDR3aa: CASSPLEGGTEAFF

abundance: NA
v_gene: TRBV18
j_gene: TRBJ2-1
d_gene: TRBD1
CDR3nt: TGTGCCAGCTCATTAGCGACAGCTACAGGGGGCAATGAGCAGTTCTTC
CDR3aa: CASSLATATGGNEQFF

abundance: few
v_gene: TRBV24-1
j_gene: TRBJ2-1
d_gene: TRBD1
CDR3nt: TGTGCCTCAGCTTCAGGGGGCTCAGGCAACAATGAGCAGTTCTTC
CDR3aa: CASASGGSGNNEQFF

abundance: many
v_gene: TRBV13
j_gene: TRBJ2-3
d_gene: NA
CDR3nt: TGTGCCAGCAGCTTGCAGGGGTGGACAGATACGCAGTATTTT
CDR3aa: CASSLQGWTDTQYF

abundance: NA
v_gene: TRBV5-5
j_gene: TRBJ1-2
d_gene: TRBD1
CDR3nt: TGTGCCAGCGGGTTACCTGGGACAGGGGAGGACTATGGCTACACCTTC
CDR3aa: CASGLPGTGEDYGYTF

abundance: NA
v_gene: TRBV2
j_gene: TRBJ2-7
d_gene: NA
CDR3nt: TGTGCCAGCAGTGAACTCCTGGGAAGACGGCCGGAGCAGTACTTC
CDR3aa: CASSELLGRRPEQYF

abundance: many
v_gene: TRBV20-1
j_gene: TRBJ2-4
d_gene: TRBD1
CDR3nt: TGCAGTGCTAGCCACAGGGGAGCCAAAAACATTCAGTACTTC
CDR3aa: CSASHRGAKNIQYF

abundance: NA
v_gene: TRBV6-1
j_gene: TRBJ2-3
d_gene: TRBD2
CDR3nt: TGTGCCAGCAGTGAGCTAGCGGGGGGGCTAGTGTCGCAGTATTTT
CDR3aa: CASSELAGGLVSQYF

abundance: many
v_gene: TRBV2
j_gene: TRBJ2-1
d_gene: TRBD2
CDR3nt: TGTGCCAGCAGATCACCCCGAGGGGAACCCTCGGGACTAGCGGGAGTCAATGAGCAGTTCTTC
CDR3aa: CASRSPRGEPSGLAGVNEQFF

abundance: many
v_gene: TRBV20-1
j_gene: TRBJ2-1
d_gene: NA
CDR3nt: TGCAGTGCTTCCGACTTAGGCGATGAGCAGTTCTTC
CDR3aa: CSASDLGDEQFF

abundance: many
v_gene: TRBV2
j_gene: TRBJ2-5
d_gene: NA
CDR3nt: TGTGCCAGCACCGGGACCCCCTGGGAGACCCAGTACTTC
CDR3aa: CASTGTPWETQYF

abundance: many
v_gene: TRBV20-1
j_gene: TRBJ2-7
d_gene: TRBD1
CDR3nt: TGCAGTGCTCCCACAGTCCCGGGACAGGGTAGGGCCCTGTACGAGCAGTACTTC
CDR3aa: CSAPTVPGQGRALYEQYF

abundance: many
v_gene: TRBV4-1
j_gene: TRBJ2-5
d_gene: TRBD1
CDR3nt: TGCGCCAGCAGCCAAGATGGGACAGGGGGGTACCAAGAGACCCAGTACTTC
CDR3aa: CASSQDGTGGYQETQYF

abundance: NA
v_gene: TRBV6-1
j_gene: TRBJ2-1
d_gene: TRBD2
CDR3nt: TGTGCCAGCACTCCACTAGCGGGGGGTTCGAATGAGCAGTTCTTC
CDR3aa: CASTPLAGGSNEQFF

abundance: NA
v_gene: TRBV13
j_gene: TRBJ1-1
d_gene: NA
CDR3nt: TGTGCCAGCAGCTCAGACGGGGGGGGGGCTTTCTTT
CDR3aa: CASSSDGGGAFF

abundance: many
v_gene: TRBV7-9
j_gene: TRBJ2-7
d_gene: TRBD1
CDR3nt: TGTGCCAGCAGCACTACAGGGGGCACGGACGAGCAGTACTTC
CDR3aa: CASSTTGGTDEQYF

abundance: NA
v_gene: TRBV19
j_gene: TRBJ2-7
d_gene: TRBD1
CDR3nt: TGTGCCAGTAGTATAGAGGCCGGGACAGCCTTCTACGAGCAGTACTTC
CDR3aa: CASSIEAGTAFYEQYF

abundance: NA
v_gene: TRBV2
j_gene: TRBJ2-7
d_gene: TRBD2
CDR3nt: TGTGCCAGCAGTGAATTGGGGACTAGCGCGTCCTACGAGCAGTACTTC
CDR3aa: CASSELGTSASYEQYF

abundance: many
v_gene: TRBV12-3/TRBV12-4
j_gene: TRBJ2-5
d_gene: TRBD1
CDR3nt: TGTGCCAGCAGCCGAACCCAGGGGGAAGAGACCCAGTACTTC
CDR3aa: CASSRTQGEETQYF

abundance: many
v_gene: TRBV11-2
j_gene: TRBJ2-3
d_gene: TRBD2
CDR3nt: TGTGCCAGCAGCTTACTAGCGGGGGGAGGACGCACAGATACGCAGTATTTT
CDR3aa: CASSLLAGGGRTDTQYF

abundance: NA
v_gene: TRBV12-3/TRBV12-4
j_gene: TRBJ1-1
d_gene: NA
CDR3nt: TGTGCCAGCAGTTTGGGGACAAGAGAAGCTTTCTTT
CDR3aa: CASSLGTREAFF

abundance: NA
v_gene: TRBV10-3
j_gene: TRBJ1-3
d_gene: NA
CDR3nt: TGTGCCATCAGTGAGCCAGACTCTGGAAACACCATATATTTT
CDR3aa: CAISEPDSGNTIYF

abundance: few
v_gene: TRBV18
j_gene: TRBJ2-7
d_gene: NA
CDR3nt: TGTGCCAGCTCACTGGCCGGAGAGCCCGCCTACGAGCAGTACTTC
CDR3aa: CASSLAGEPAYEQYF

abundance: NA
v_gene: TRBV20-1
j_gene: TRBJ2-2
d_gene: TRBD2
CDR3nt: TGCAGTGCTAAAACTAGCGGGGGGGCCGGGGAGCTGTTTTTT
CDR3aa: CSAKTSGGAGELFF

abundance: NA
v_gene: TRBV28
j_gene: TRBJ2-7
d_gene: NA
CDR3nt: TGTGCCATCCTCCGGGGCCGCGGGACCTACGAGCAGTACTTC
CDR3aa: CAILRGRGTYEQYF

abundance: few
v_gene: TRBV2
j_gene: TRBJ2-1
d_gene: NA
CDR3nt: TGTGCCAGCAGTGAGATCGCTTTGTACAATGAGCAGTTCTTC
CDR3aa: CASSEIALYNEQFF

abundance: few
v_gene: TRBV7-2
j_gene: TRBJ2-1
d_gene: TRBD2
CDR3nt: TGTGCCAGCAGCTCCCTTCCCGGTAGACTAGCGGGGAAACAGTTCTTC
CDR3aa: CASSSLPGRLAGKQFF

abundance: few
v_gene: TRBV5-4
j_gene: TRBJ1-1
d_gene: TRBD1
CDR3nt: TGTGCCAGCAGCTTGGCAGGGGGCAACGGAGCTTTCTTT
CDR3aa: CASSLAGGNGAFF

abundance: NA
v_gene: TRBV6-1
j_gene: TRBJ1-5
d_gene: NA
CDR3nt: TGTGCCAGCAGTGAATGGGGTAATCAGCCCCAGCATTTT
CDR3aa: CASSEWGNQPQHF